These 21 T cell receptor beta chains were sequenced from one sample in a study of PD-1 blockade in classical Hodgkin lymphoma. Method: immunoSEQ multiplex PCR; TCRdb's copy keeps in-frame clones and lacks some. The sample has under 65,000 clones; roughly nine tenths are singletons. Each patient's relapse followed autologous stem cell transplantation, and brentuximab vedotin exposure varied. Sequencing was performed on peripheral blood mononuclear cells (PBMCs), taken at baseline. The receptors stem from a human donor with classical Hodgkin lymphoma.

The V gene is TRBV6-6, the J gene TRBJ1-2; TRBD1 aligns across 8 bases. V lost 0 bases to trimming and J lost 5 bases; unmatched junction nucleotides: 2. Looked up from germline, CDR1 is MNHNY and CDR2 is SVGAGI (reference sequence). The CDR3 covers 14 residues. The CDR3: CASSYSQGAYGYTF. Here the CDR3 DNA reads TGTGCCAGCAGTTACTCGCAGGGGGCTTATGGCTACACCTTC.

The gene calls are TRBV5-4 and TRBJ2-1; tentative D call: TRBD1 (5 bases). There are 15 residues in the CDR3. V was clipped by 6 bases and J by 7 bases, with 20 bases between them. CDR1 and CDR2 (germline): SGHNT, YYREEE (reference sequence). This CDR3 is CASIPGAGLRNEQFF. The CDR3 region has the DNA TGTGCCAGCATTCCTGGGGCAGGGTTGAGGAATGAGCAGTTCTTC.

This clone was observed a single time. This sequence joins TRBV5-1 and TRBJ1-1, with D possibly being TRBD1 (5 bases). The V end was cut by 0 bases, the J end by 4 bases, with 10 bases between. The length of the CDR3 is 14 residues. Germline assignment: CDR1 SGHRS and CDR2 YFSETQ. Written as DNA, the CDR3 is TGCGCCAGCAGCTTGGAGCCAGGGCGCACTGAAGCTTTCTTT. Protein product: CASSLEPGRTEAFF.

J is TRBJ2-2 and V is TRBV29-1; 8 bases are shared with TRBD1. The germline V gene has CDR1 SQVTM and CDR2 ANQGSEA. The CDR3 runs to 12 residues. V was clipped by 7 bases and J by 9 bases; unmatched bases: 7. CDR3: CSAGQGWRELFF. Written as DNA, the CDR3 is TGCAGCGCCGGACAGGGTTGGCGGGAGCTGTTTTTT.

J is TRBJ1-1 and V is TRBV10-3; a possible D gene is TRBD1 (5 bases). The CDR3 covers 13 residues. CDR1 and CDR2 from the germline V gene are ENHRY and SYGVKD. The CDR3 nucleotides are TGTGCAACGATTCAGACAGCAAACACTGAAGCTTTCTTT. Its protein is CATIQTANTEAFF.

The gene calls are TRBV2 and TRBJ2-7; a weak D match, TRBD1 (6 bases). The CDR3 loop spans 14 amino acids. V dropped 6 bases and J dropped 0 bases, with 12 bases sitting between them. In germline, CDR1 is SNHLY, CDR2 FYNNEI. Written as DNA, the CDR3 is TGTGCCAGCAGGTTGGACAGAAGCTCCTACGAGCAGTACTTC. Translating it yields CASRLDRSSYEQYF.

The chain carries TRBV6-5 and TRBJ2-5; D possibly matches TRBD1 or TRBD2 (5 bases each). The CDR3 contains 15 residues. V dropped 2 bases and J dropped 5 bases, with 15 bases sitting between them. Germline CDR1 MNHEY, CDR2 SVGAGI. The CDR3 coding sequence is TGTGCCAGCAGTTACCTGGTGGGGGAGTTCGAGACCCAGTACTTC. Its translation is CASSYLVGEFETQYF.

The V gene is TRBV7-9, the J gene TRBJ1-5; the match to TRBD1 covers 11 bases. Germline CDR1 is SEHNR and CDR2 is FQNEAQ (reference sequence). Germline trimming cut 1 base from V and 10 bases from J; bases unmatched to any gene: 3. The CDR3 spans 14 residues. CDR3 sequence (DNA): TGTGCCAGCAGCTTAGGGACAGGGGGCCCACCCCAGCATTTT. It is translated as CASSLGTGGPPQHF.

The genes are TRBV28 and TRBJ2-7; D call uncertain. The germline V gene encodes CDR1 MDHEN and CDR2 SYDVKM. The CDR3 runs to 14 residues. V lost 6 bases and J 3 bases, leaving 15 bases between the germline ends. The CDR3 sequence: CASSPRSGLYEQYF. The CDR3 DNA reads TGTGCCAGCAGCCCCCGGTCAGGTCTCTACGAGCAGTACTTC. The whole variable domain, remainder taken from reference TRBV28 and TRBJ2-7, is DVKVTQSSRYLVKRTGEKVFLECVQDMDHENMFWYRQDPGLGLRLIYFSYDVKMKEKGDIPEGYSVSREKKERFSLILESASTNQTSMYLCASSPRSGLYEQYFGPGTRLTVT.

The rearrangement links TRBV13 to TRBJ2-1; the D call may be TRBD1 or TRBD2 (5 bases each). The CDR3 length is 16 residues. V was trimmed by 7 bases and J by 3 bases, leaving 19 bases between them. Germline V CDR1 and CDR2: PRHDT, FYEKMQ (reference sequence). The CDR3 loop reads CASTNEGNSVYNEQFF. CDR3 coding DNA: TGTGCCAGCACCAACGAGGGGAATTCCGTCTACAATGAGCAGTTCTTC.

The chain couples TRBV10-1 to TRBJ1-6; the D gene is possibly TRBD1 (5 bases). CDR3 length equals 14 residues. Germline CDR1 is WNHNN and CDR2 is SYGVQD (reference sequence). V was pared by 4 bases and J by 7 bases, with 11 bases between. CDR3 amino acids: CASSGKEGNSPLHF. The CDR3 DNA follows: TGCGCCAGCAGTGGGAAGGAGGGGAATTCACCCCTCCACTTT.

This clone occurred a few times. DNA of the CDR3: TGTGCCAGCAGCTTATGGCCGGACACTGAAGCTTTCTTT. It is translated as CASSLWPDTEAFF. The rearrangement links TRBV7-9 to TRBJ1-1; D uncertain. The CDR3 contains 13 residues. Looked up from germline, CDR1 is SEHNR and CDR2 is FQNEAQ (reference sequence). V lost 2 bases to trimming and J lost 3 bases, with 7 bases between them.

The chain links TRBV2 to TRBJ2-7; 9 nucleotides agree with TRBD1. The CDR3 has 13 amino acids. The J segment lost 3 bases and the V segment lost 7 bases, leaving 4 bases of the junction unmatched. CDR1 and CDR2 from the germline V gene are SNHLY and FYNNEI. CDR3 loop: CASTGTGNYEQYF. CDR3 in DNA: TGTGCCAGCACCGGGACAGGGAACTACGAGCAGTACTTC.

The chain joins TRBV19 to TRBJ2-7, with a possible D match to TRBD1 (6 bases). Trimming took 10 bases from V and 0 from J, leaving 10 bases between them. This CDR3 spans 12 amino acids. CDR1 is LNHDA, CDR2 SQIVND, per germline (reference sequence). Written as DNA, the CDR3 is TGTGCCACCCAGGGGACCTCCTACGAGCAGTACTTC. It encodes CATQGTSYEQYF. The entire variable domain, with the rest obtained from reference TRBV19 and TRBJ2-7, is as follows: DGGITQSPKYLFRKEGQNVTLSCEQNLNHDAMYWYRQDPGQGLRLIYYSQIVNDFQKGDIAEGYSVSREKKESFPLTVTSAQKNPTAFYLCATQGTSYEQYFGPGTRLTVT.

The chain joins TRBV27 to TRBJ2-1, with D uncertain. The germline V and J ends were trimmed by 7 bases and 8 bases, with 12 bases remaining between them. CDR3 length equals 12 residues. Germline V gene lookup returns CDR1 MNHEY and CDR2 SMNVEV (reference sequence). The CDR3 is CASIQAFDEQFF. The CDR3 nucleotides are TGTGCCAGCATTCAGGCTTTCGATGAGCAGTTCTTC.

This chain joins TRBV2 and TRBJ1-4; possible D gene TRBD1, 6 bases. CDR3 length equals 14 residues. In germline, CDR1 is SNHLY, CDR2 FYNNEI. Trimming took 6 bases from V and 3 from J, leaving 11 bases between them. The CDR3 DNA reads TGTGCCAGCAGACGGACAGAGTCTAATGAAAAACTGTTTTTT. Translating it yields CASRRTESNEKLFF.

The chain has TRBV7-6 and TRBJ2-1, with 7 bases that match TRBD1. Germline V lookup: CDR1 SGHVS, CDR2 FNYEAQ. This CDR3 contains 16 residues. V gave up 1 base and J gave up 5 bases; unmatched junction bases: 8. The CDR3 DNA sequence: TGTGCCAGCAGCTTAGTAGGGACAGTCGCCAACAATGAGCAGTTCTTC. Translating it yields CASSLVGTVANNEQFF.

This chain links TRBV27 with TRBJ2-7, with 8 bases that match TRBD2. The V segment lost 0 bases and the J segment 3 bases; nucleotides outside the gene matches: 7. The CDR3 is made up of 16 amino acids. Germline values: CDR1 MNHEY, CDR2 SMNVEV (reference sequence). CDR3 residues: CASSLSPGSGVYEQYF. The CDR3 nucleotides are TGTGCCAGCAGTTTATCCCCTGGTAGCGGGGTCTACGAGCAGTACTTC.

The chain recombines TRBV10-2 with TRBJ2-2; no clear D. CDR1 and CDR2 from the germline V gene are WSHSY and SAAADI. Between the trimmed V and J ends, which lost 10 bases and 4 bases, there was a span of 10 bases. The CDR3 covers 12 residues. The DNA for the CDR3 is TGCGCCACCGAGCCACGCACCGGGGAGCTGTTTTTT. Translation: CATEPRTGELFF.

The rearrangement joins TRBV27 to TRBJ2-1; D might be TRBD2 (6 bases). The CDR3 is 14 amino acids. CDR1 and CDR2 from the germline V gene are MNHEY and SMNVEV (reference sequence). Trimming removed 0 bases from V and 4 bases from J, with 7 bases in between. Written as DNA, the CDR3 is TGTGCCAGCAGTTTATCCGCGGGGTACAATGAGCAGTTCTTC. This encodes CASSLSAGYNEQFF.

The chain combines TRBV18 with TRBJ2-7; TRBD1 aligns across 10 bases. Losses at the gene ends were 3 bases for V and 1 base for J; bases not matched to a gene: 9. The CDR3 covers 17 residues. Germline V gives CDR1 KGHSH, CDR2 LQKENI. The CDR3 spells CASSPNVGTGESYEQYF. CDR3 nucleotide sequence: TGTGCCAGCTCACCGAATGTCGGGACAGGGGAATCCTACGAGCAGTACTTC. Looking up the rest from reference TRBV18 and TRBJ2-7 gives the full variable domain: NAGVMQNPRHLVRRRGQEARLRCSPMKGHSHVYWYRQLPEEGLKFMVYLQKENIIDESGMPKERFSAEFPKEGPSILRIQQVVRGDSAAYFCASSPNVGTGESYEQYFGPGTRLTVT.